The 8 T cell receptor beta chains listed next were all sequenced from one sample in a study of blood T cells in healthy people across ages. Through a sample-barcoded 5' primer and a J-beta primer mix, a second PCR was run for about 7 to 12 cycles. TCRdb used MiXCR to reprocess the 5' RACE reads, holding one entry per CDR3 protein. The sample includes 500,000 to 700,000 distinct CDR3 sequences, approximately 30% of them seen just once. Sequences were obtained from blood. The receptors were gathered from a woman of 80 years or more in good health.

This clonotype appeared many times. The rearrangement uses TRBV7-2 and TRBJ2-7; TRBD1 matches at 9 bases. Germline CDR1 reads SGHTA; CDR2 reads FQGNSA. The CDR3 is 13 amino acids. V lost 9 bases and J lost 6; bases outside the gene matches: 9. The CDR3 loop reads CASNRGRNSEQYF. In nucleotides, the CDR3 is TGTGCCAGTAACAGGGGGCGAAACTCCGAGCAGTACTTC.

This clonotype was detected only a few times. This may stem from a read error, because a much larger clone lies one nucleotide away. J is TRBJ2-5 and V is TRBV28; 7 nucleotides align to TRBD2. The V segment lost 5 bases and the J segment 5 bases; nucleotides outside the gene matches: 8. Germline V lookup: CDR1 MDHEN, CDR2 SYDVKM. CDR3 length equals 14 residues. CDR3: CASSRGGALETQYF. The CDR3 bases are TGTGCCAGCAGTCGGGGAGGGGCGCTGGAGACCCAGTACTTC. The complete variable domain, with remaining parts taken from reference TRBV28 and TRBJ2-5, reads DVKVTQSSRYLVKRTGEKVFLECVQDMDHENMFWYRQDPGLGLRLIYFSYDVKMKEKGDIPEGYSVSREKKERFSLILESASTNQTSMYLCASSRGGALETQYFGPGTRLLVL.

On this clonotype: A read error is possible here, since a much larger clone lies one base away. V is TRBV10-3 and J is TRBJ2-5, with 8 positions matching TRBD1. V shed 8 bases and J 11 bases; nucleotides not matched to a gene: 19. The CDR3 runs to 15 residues. The germline V gene encodes CDR1 ENHRY and CDR2 SYGVKD. The CDR3 DNA sequence: TGTGCCATCGAGGGAACGGACAGGGTCGGCAATGAGCAGTACTTC. It codes for CAIEGTDRVGNEQYF.

A word on this clonotype: One end of the junction is discordant with germline, which a read error may explain. The chain is built from TRBV20-1 and TRBJ2-3; TRBD2 is a possible D gene (5 bases). Germline V gene lookup returns CDR1 DFQATT and CDR2 SNEGSKA (reference sequence). This CDR3 comprises 14 residues. The CDR3 nucleotides are TGCAGTACTAGAGTCAGCCTGAGCACAGATACGCAGTATTTT. It is translated as CSTRVSLSTDTQYF.

With respect to this clonotype: A junction end diverges from the germline sequence, so it may reflect a read error. The chain is built from TRBV7-7 and TRBJ2-3; D is perhaps TRBD2 (6 bases). The CDR3 has 15 amino acids. Germline V gene data show CDR1 as SSHAT and CDR2 as FNYEAQ (reference sequence). CDR3 coding DNA: TGTGCTAGCAGCTTAGCGGACGGGGCCACAGATACGCAGTATTTT. Translated, it gives CASSLADGATDTQYF.

CDR3 sequence reads: CSARGTGTAAYEQYF. The CDR3 nucleotides read TGCAGTGCTAGAGGCACCGGGACGGCCGCCTACGAGCAGTACTTC. This chain connects TRBV20-1 to TRBJ2-4, with D tentatively TRBD1 or TRBD2 (5 bases each). TRBJ2-7 matches the DNA end more closely, so the J call is doubtful. The CDR3 runs 15 residues. Germline lookup yields CDR1 DFQATT and CDR2 SNEGSKA (reference sequence).

This clonotype has ten or more counts. The chain is built from TRBV5-6 and TRBJ2-5, with 10 nucleotides matching TRBD2. V trimming: 2 bases; J trimming: 5 bases; junction bases outside the gene matches: 6. Looked up from germline, CDR1 is SGHDT and CDR2 is YYEEEE. CDR3 length equals 15 residues. The CDR3 DNA follows: TGTGCCAGCAGCTTAGCGGGGGGGCCGGAGGAGACCCAGTACTTC. Translation gives CASSLAGGPEETQYF.

In its sample, this clonotype was seen a few times. The rearrangement joins TRBV21-1 to TRBJ1-5; TRBD1 is the table's D call and was not checked against the DNA. TRBV21-1 is listed as a pseudogene. This CDR3 is built from 16 residues. CDR3 amino acids: CASIPDHARSNQPQHF. The CDR3 DNA is TGTGCCAGCATCCCTGACCATGCACGTAGCAATCAGCCCCAGCATTTT.